This entry lists 22 T cell receptor beta chains sequenced from one sample in a study of T cell repertoires in cytomegalovirus infection. Each CDR3 protein is one row after TCRdb ran MiXCR on the reads. The table records a few hundred thousand distinct CDR3 sequences, roughly 28% of them present only once. Their cognate antigens are unknown. The sample consisted of cultured PBMCs, taken from culture after CMV antigen stimulation. The receptors stem from a human donor in good health (CMV status not recorded). Some clones in this sample may be carry-over from other donors' samples.

V and J are TRBV27 and TRBJ1-1, with a tentative D call TRBD1 (6 bases). The CDR3 has 14 amino acids. V was clipped by 5 bases and J by 4 bases, with 14 bases between them. The V gene's germline CDR1 is MNHEY and CDR2 SMNVEV (reference sequence). The chain's CDR3 is CASSLQTGFTEAFF. CDR3 sequence (DNA): TGTGCCAGCAGTCTACAAACAGGGTTCACTGAAGCTTTCTTT.

The J gene is TRBJ2-5, the V gene TRBV29-1; tentative D call: TRBD1 (5 bases). Between the trimmed V and J ends, which lost 7 bases and 2 bases, there was a span of 14 bases. The CDR3 covers 13 residues. Germline loops: CDR1 SQVTM, CDR2 ANQGSEA. The CDR3 DNA reads TGCAGCGGAAGGGGTTTTTCACAAGAGACCCAGTACTTC. This translates into CSGRGFSQETQYF.

This clonotype was detected a few times. This chain uses TRBV7-6 with TRBJ1-2; D uncertain. V gave up 7 bases and J gave up 5 bases, with 14 bases separating them. This CDR3 has 13 amino acids. Germline V gene sequence: CDR1 SGHVS, CDR2 FNYEAQ. CDR3 in DNA: TGTGCCAGCACCGGGAAGGGCCCGTATGGCTACACCTTC. The encoded protein is CASTGKGPYGYTF.

This clonotype was seen more than once but under ten times. This chain connects TRBV6-5 to TRBJ1-3; possibly TRBD1 for D (5 bases). This CDR3 has 14 amino acids. In germline, CDR1 is MNHEY, CDR2 SVGAGI. The germline V and J ends were trimmed by 6 bases and 0 bases, with 9 bases remaining between them. CDR3 residues: CASSTGDSGNTIYF. The CDR3, as DNA: TGTGCCAGCAGCACAGGTGACTCTGGAAACACCATATATTTT.

The chain has TRBV2 and TRBJ2-3, with D possibly being TRBD2 (5 bases). V was trimmed by 4 bases and J by 2 bases, leaving 10 bases between them. The CDR3 length is 14 residues. In germline, CDR1 is SNHLY, CDR2 FYNNEI. The chain's CDR3 is CASSGGGPTDTQYF. CDR3 nucleotides: TGTGCCAGCAGTGGAGGCGGGCCCACAGATACGCAGTATTTT.

This clonotype was counted only a few times. The gene calls are TRBV7-3 and TRBJ1-1; TRBD1 matches 7 bases. J lost 3 bases, V lost 4 bases, and 5 bases had no gene match. The CDR3 extends over 14 amino acids. The germline V gene has CDR1 SGHTA and CDR2 FQGTGA. The CDR3 region is CASSSQGGDTEAFF. The DNA of the CDR3 is TGTGCCAGCAGCTCCCAGGGGGGCGACACTGAAGCTTTCTTT.

The chain links TRBV27 to TRBJ2-5, with TRBD2 matching 7 bases. The V gene end was trimmed by 4 bases and the J gene end by 1 base; junction bases not matched to a gene: 9. Germline V gene lookup returns CDR1 MNHEY and CDR2 SMNVEV (reference sequence). This CDR3 has 16 amino acids. The CDR3 coding sequence is TGTGCCAGCAGTTCCGTCGGGTGGGAGGGCCAAGAGACCCAGTACTTC. It yields the protein CASSSVGWEGQETQYF.

CDR3 nucleotides: TGTGCCAGCAGCGTAGCCGGACAGCAATCTGGGGCCAACGTCCTGACTTTC. Translating it yields CASSVAGQQSGANVLTF. The chain couples TRBV9 to TRBJ2-6; tentatively, D is TRBD1 (6 bases). This CDR3 has 17 amino acids. Germline CDR1 and CDR2: SGDLS and YYNGEE. The ends were cut back, 0 bases at V and 1 base at J, with 11 bases in the middle. Supplemented by reference TRBV9 and TRBJ2-6, the full variable domain reads DSGVTQTPKHLITATGQRVTLRCSPRSGDLSVYWYQQSLDQGLQFLIQYYNGEERAKGNILERFSAQQFPDLHSELNLSSLELGDSALYFCASSVAGQQSGANVLTFGAGSRLTVL.

This clonotype was recorded at least ten times. The chain employs TRBV24-1 and TRBJ2-1, with a possible D match to TRBD2 (7 bases). Germline CDR1 KGHDR, CDR2 SFDVKD. The CDR3 is made up of 13 amino acids. V was shortened by 5 bases and J by 10 bases, with 14 bases between the two germline ends. The CDR3 nucleotides read TGTGCCACCAGTGTGGGGGGGGGGCCCGAGCAGTTCTTC. It yields the protein CATSVGGGPEQFF.

This sequence joins TRBV9 and TRBJ1-3; 7 nucleotides agree with TRBD1. J lost 4 bases, V lost 4 bases, and 17 bases had no gene match. CDR1 is SGDLS, CDR2 YYNGEE, per germline. This CDR3 is 18 amino acids long. The CDR3 DNA is TGTGCCAGCAGCTGGGCCAGGGGGTCCACGACGGCAGGAAACACCATATATTTT. It specifies CASSWARGSTTAGNTIYF.

CDR3 sequence reads: CATSREFQDTQYF. CDR3 DNA: TGTGCCACCAGCAGAGAGTTCCAAGATACGCAGTATTTT. The chain couples TRBV15 to TRBJ2-3; D is uncertain. Trimming removed 0 bases at V and 5 bases at J, with 6 bases between. The CDR3 is 13 residues long. CDR1 is LNHNV and CDR2 is YYDKDF in the germline V gene (reference sequence).

The chain employs TRBV6-5 and TRBJ2-3; TRBD2 matches 9 bases. The CDR3 spans 16 residues. Unmatched junction bases numbered 6, after V lost 2 bases and J lost 3 bases. The V gene's germline CDR1 is MNHEY and CDR2 SVGAGI. The CDR3 loop reads CASSYSPSGVTDTQYF. CDR3 sequence (DNA): TGTGCCAGCAGTTACAGTCCTAGCGGGGTTACAGATACGCAGTATTTT.

The chain couples TRBV19 to TRBJ2-2; D possibly matches TRBD1 or TRBD2 (5 bases each). Germline loops: CDR1 LNHDA, CDR2 SQIVND (reference sequence). This CDR3 is 15 amino acids long. Deletions cut 3 bases from V and 2 bases from J, with 10 bases between. CDR3 sequence: CASSIFGTNTGELFF. The CDR3, as DNA: TGTGCCAGTAGTATTTTCGGGACCAACACCGGGGAGCTGTTTTTT.

CDR3 loop: CASSLAYNSPLHF. DNA for the CDR3: TGTGCCAGCAGCTTAGCCTATAATTCACCCCTCCACTTT. V usage is TRBV7-2 and J usage is TRBJ1-6, with D unresolved. CDR1 and CDR2 from the germline V gene are SGHTA and FQGNSA. V gave up 0 bases and J gave up 3 bases, with 0 bases separating them. This CDR3 has 13 amino acids.

V and J are TRBV11-2 and TRBJ2-1; TRBD2 agrees at 9 bases. V gave up 3 bases and J gave up 6 bases; unmatched junction bases: 3. CDR1 and CDR2 (germline): SGHAT, FQNNGV. The CDR3 spans 14 residues. The CDR3, as DNA: TGTGCCAGCAGCTTTTTAGCGGGAGCCAATGAGCAGTTCTTC. Protein product: CASSFLAGANEQFF.

This clonotype occurred a few times. The V call is TRBV4-2, the J call TRBJ1-4; 7 positions match TRBD1. Germline V lookup: CDR1 LGHNA, CDR2 YNFKEQ. V shed 0 bases and J 7 bases; nucleotides not matched to a gene: 8. The CDR3 sequence is 16 residues long. CDR3 sequence (DNA): TGTGCCAGCAGCCAAGATGGGGGGACAGTTGGTGAAAAACTGTTTTTT. As protein: CASSQDGGTVGEKLFF.

This clonotype has more than one count but fewer than ten. The chain employs TRBV7-8 and TRBJ1-5; a possible D gene is TRBD1 (6 bases). Deletions cut 0 bases from V and 4 bases from J, with 10 bases between. The CDR3 has 15 amino acids. Germline V lookup: CDR1 SGHVS, CDR2 FQNEAQ. CDR3 loop: CASSLARDTNQPQHF. CDR3 DNA sequence: TGTGCCAGCAGCTTAGCTCGGGACACAAATCAGCCCCAGCATTTT.

The chain has TRBV12-3 or TRBV12-4 and TRBJ2-5; possibly TRBD1 for D (6 bases). V was cut by 6 bases and J by 0 bases, with 11 bases left in between. This CDR3 is 14 amino acids long. CDR3: CASRHTGYQETQYF. DNA of the CDR3: TGTGCCAGCAGACATACAGGGTACCAAGAGACCCAGTACTTC.

The gene calls are TRBV10-3 and TRBJ1-6; TRBD1 matches at 9 bases. The V and J ends lost 6 bases and 10 bases, in that order; junction bases with no gene match: 10. Per germline, CDR1 ENHRY and CDR2 SYGVKD. This CDR3 is 15 amino acids long. CDR3 in amino acids: CAIRTPDRGGSPLHF. In DNA form, the CDR3 reads TGTGCCATCAGGACCCCGGACAGGGGAGGATCACCCCTCCACTTT.

The rearrangement links TRBV11-2 to TRBJ1-1; TRBD1 matches 10 bases. The V gene's germline CDR1 is SGHAT and CDR2 FQNNGV. The CDR3 spans 15 residues. Trimming took 0 bases from V and 5 from J; bases not matched to a gene: 3. The CDR3 is CASSLEGTGVTEAFF. The CDR3 DNA sequence: TGTGCCAGCAGCTTAGAAGGGACAGGGGTTACTGAAGCTTTCTTT. Full variable domain (missing parts from reference TRBV11-2 and TRBJ1-1): EAGVAQSPRYKIIEKRQSVAFWCNPISGHATLYWYQQILGQGPKLLIQFQNNGVVDDSQLPKDRFSAERLKGVDSTLKIQPAKLEDSAVYLCASSLEGTGVTEAFFGQGTRLTVV.

On this clonotype itself: A much more abundant neighbour one base away suggests this may be a read error. The chain uses TRBV5-5 and TRBJ2-1; 13 bases line up with TRBD2. In germline, CDR1 is SGHKS, CDR2 YYEKEE (reference sequence). Trimming removed 4 bases from V and 5 bases from J; junction bases left unmatched: 0. This CDR3 is 14 amino acids long. CDR3: CASSGTSGDNEQFF. DNA for the CDR3: TGTGCCAGCAGCGGGACTAGCGGGGACAATGAGCAGTTCTTC.

The rearrangement links TRBV7-3 to TRBJ2-2, with D hard to call. Germline loops: CDR1 SGHTA, CDR2 FQGTGA. This CDR3 contains 13 residues. Trimming shortened V by 4 bases and J by 3 bases, and 6 bases separated the two germline ends. CDR3 loop: CASSSIDTGELFF. The CDR3 DNA follows: TGTGCCAGCAGCTCAATAGACACCGGGGAGCTGTTTTTT.